This T cell receptor beta chain comes out of a study of CD8+CD57+ T cells in acquired aplastic anemia. Genomic DNA provided the template from which TCR beta VDJ and CDR3 profiles were obtained. In TCRdb, the reads were re-called with MiXCR into one record per CDR3 protein. The table shows approximately 190,000 distinct CDR3 sequences, with 64% occurring only once. The clonotype was recovered from a human donor with severe aplastic anemia or a healthy control (not recorded which). The sample taken for sequencing was sorted CD4+, CD8+, or CD8+CD57+ T cells (not recorded which) from PBMCs.

Written as DNA, the CDR3 is TGTGCCAGCAGTACCACACGCGGGACTGAAGCTTTCTTT. Translated: CASSTTRGTEAFF. V is TRBV7-3 and J is TRBJ1-1; D uncertain. V lost 6 bases, J lost 5 bases, and 13 bases lay in between. The CDR3 consists of 13 residues. In germline, CDR1 is SGHTA, CDR2 FQGTGA. Full variable domain (rest looked up from reference TRBV7-3 and TRBJ1-1): GAGVSQTPSNKVTEKGKYVELRCDPISGHTALYWYRQSLGQGPEFLIYFQGTGAADDSGLPNDRFFAVRPEGSVSTLKIQRTERGDSAVYLCASSTTRGTEAFFGQGTRLTVV.